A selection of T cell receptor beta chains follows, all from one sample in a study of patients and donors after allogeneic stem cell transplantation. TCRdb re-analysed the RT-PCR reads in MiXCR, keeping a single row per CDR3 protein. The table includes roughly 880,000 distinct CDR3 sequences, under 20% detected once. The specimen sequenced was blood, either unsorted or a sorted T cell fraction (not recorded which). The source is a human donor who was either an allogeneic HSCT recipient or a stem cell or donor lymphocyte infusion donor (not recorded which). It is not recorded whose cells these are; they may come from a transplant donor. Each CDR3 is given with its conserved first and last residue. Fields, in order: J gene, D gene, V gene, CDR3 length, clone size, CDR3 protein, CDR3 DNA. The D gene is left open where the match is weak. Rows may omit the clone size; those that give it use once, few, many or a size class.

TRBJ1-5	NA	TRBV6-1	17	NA	CASSGPPGTGANQPQHF	TGTGCCAGCAGTGGACCTCCAGGGACTGGGGCCAATCAGCCCCAGCATTTT
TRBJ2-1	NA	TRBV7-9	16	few	CASSRRRGGAYNEQFF	TGTGCCAGCAGCCGCCGGAGGGGGGGCGCTTACAATGAGCAGTTCTTC
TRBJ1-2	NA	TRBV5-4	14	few	CASSSLVGRAAGTF	TGTGCCAGCAGCAGCCTTGTGGGCAGGGCAGCAGGGACCTTC
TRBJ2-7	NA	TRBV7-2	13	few	CASSLALVFEQYF	TGTGCCAGCAGCCTAGCCTTAGTTTTCGAGCAGTACTTC
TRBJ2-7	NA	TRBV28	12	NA	CASSTARYEQYF	TGTGCCAGCAGTACGGCTCGTTACGAGCAGTACTTC
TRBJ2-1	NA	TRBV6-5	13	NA	CASSYLGVDEQFF	TGTGCCAGCAGTTACCTAGGTGTAGATGAGCAGTTCTTC
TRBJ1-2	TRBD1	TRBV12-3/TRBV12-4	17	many	CASSSIYTGTANYGYTF	TGTGCCAGCAGTTCGATCTACACCGGGACAGCCAACTATGGCTACACCTTC
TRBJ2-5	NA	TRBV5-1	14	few	CASSWSGEVETQYF	TGCGCCAGCAGCTGGTCAGGGGAGGTAGAAACCCAGTACTTC
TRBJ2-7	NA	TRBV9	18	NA	CASSVAPGKLGGSYEQYF	TGTGCCAGCAGCGTCGCCCCAGGAAAACTGGGGGGATCCTACGAGCAGTACTTC
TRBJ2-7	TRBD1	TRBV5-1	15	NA	CASRLLGQGAHEQYF	TGCGCCAGCAGGCTGCTTGGACAGGGAGCGCACGAGCAGTACTTC
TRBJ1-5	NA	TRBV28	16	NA	CASHSRTVLTNQPQHF	TGTGCCAGCCACAGTCGGACAGTTCTCACCAATCAGCCCCAGCATTTT
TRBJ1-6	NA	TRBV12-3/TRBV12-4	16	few	CASSLSRNPYNSPLHF	TGTGCCAGCAGCCTTTCCCGGAACCCATATAATTCACCCCTCCACTTT
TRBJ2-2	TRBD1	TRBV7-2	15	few	CASRKDRGRTGELFF	TGTGCCAGCAGGAAAGACAGGGGGCGGACCGGGGAGCTGTTTTTT
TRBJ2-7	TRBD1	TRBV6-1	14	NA	CASRGGLGQAGQYF	TGTGCCAGCAGAGGGGGCCTCGGACAGGCAGGGCAGTACTTC
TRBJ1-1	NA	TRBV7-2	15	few	CASSFGQLMNTEAFF	TGTGCCAGCAGCTTTGGGCAGCTTATGAACACTGAAGCTTTCTTT
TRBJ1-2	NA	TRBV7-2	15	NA	CASSDPGSRGHGYTF	TGTGCCAGCAGCGACCCAGGTTCCAGGGGTCATGGCTACACCTTC
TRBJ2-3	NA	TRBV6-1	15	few	CASSDGQTRTDTQYF	TGTGCCAGCAGTGACGGACAAACGAGGACAGATACGCAGTATTTT
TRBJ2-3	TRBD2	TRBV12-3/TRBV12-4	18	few	CASSLPSLAGGPTDTQYF	TGTGCCAGCAGTTTACCTTCTTTAGCGGGGGGGCCCACAGATACGCAGTATTTT
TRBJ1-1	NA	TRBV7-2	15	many	CASSLAGGGNTEAFF	TGTGCCAGCAGCTTAGCGGGAGGGGGGAACACTGAAGCTTTCTTT
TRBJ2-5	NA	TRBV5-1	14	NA	CASSLFFRQETQYF	TGCGCCAGCAGCTTGTTTTTCAGGCAAGAGACCCAGTACTTC
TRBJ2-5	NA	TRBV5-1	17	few	CASSLEGETADQETQYF	TGCGCCAGCAGCTTAGAGGGAGAGACAGCGGATCAAGAGACCCAGTACTTC
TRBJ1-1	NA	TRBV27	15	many	CASSFTGRTNTEAFF	TGTGCCAGCAGTTTCACTGGCAGGACGAACACTGAAGCTTTCTTT
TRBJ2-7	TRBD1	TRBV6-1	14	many	CASNDWGQGYEQYF	TGTGCCAGCAACGATTGGGGACAGGGTTACGAGCAGTACTTC
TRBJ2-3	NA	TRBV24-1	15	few	CATSDSTVRPDTQYF	TGTGCCACCAGTGATTCGACAGTTCGTCCAGATACGCAGTATTTT
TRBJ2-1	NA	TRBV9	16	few	CASSVEEGPGYNEQFF	TGTGCCAGCAGCGTAGAGGAGGGACCCGGGTACAATGAGCAGTTCTTC
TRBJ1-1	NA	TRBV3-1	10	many	CASSHREAFF	TGTGCCAGCAGCCACAGGGAAGCTTTCTTT
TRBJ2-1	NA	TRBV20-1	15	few	CSARDEGTAYNEQFF	TGCAGTGCTAGAGATGAGGGGACCGCATACAATGAGCAGTTCTTC
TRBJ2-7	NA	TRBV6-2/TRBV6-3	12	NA	CASSYGQIEQYF	TGTGCCAGCAGTTACGGGCAGATCGAGCAGTACTTC
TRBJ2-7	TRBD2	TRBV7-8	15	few	CASSRGLADTYEQYF	TGTGCCAGCAGTCGTGGACTAGCGGATACCTACGAGCAGTACTTC
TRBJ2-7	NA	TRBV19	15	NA	CASSTESTGQHEQYF	TGTGCCAGTAGTACCGAGTCGACAGGCCAACACGAGCAGTACTTC
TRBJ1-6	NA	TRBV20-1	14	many	CSASRPGLNSPLHF	TGCAGTGCTTCGCGGCCGGGCCTTAATTCACCCCTCCACTTT
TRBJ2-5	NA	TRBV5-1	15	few	CASTDALRGQETQYF	TGCGCCAGCACGGATGCCCTCCGGGGACAAGAGACCCAGTACTTC
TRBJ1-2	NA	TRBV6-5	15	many	CASSSGGLANYGYTF	TGTGCCAGCAGTTCTGGGGGACTAGCTAACTATGGCTACACCTTC
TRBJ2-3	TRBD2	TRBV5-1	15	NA	CASRPGLASTDTQYF	TGCGCCAGCAGACCGGGACTAGCGAGTACAGATACGCAGTATTTT
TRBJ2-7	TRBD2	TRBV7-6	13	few	CASSLRGRGEQYF	TGTGCCAGCAGCTTACGCGGGAGAGGCGAGCAGTACTTC
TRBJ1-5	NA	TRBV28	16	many	CASSLVGRLSNQPQHF	TGTGCCAGCAGTTTAGTAGGGCGGCTAAGCAATCAGCCCCAGCATTTT
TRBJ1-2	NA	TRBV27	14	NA	CASRPALTNYGYTF	TGTGCCAGCCGCCCGGCACTTACTAACTATGGCTACACCTTC
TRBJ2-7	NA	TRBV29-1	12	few	CSIDRGIYEQYF	TGCAGTATTGATCGGGGGATCTACGAGCAGTACTTC
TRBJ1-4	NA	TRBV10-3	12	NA	CAIGPGSEKLFF	TGTGCCATCGGCCCGGGTTCCGAAAAACTGTTTTTT
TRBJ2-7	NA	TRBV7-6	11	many	CASSSGGEQYF	TGTGCCAGCAGTTCTGGGGGAGAGCAGTACTTC
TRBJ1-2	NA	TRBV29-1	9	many	CSVDYGYTF	TGCAGCGTTGACTATGGCTACACCTTC
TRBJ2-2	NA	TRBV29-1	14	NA	CSVSMRGGTGELFF	TGCAGCGTCTCAATGAGGGGGGGGACCGGGGAGCTGTTTTTT
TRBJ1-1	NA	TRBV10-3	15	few	CAIRRTDVKNTEAFF	TGTGCCATCAGGAGGACCGACGTTAAGAACACTGAAGCTTTCTTT
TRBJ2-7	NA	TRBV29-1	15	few	CSVVAGWTPRYEQYF	TGCAGCGTTGTAGCTGGGTGGACCCCTCGCTACGAGCAGTACTTC
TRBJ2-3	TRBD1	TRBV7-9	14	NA	CASSLGGATGAPYF	TGTGCCAGCAGCTTAGGGGGGGCGACAGGGGCCCCGTATTTT
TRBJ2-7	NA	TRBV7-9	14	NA	CASPPEQGSSEQYF	TGTGCCAGCCCCCCAGAACAGGGTTCCAGCGAGCAGTACTTC
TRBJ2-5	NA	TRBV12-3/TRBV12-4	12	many	CASSINRETQYF	TGTGCCAGCAGTATCAATAGGGAGACCCAGTACTTC
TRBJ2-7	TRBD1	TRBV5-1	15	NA	CASSIAPGTGYEQYF	TGCGCCTCCTCAATAGCCCCCGGGACAGGGTACGAGCAGTACTTC
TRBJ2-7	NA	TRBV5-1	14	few	CASRPKVPGYEQYF	TGCGCCAGCAGACCAAAAGTCCCAGGGTACGAGCAGTACTTC
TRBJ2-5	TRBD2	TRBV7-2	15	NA	CASSLGLAVGETQYF	TGTGCCAGCAGCCTGGGACTAGCGGTGGGGGAGACCCAGTACTTC
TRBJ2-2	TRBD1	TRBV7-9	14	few	CAFRQGRGTGELFF	TGTGCCTTCCGACAGGGGCGGGGCACCGGGGAGCTGTTTTTT
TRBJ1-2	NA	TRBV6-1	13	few	CASSLRDTHGYTF	TGTGCCAGCAGTCTCCGGGACACCCATGGCTACACCTTC
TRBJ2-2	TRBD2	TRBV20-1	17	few	CSARPTSGRPWGGELFF	TGCAGTGCTAGACCGACTAGCGGGCGTCCATGGGGCGGGGAGCTGTTTTTT
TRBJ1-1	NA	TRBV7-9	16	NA	CASSLGSAGWGTEAFF	TGTGCCAGCAGCTTAGGTAGCGCAGGGTGGGGCACTGAAGCTTTCTTT
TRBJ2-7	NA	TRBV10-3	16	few	CAISESRPSRSNEQYF	TGTGCCATCAGTGAGTCGAGGCCTAGTAGGTCTAACGAGCAGTACTTC
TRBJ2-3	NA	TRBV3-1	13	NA	CASSQDTLGTQYF	TGTGCCAGCAGCCAAGACACGCTGGGTACGCAGTATTTT
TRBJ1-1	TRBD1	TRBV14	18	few	CASSQDWRQGAQNTEAFF	TGTGCCAGCAGCCAAGATTGGAGACAGGGGGCGCAGAACACTGAAGCTTTCTTT
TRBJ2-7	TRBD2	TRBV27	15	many	CASSILAGGHYEQYF	TGTGCCAGCAGTATACTAGCGGGAGGGCACTACGAGCAGTACTTC
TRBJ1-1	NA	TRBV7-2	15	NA	CASSGWGLVNTEAFF	TGTGCCAGCAGCGGATGGGGGTTGGTGAACACTGAAGCTTTCTTT
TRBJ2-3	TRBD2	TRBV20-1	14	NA	CSASGGRRADTQYF	TGCAGTGCTAGCGGCGGGAGAAGGGCAGATACGCAGTATTTT